This T cell receptor beta chain was retrieved from a study of shared clonotypes between healthy human individuals. Findings and limits, study-wide: The represented genetic and exposure-history diversity was limited by the small number of donors. Sampling used blood alone; tissue repertoires probably differ.

Unsorted PBMC contributed approximately 300 ng DNA, some 29,000 T cell genomes, to each replicate PCR. Here immunoSEQ multiplex PCR was the method, and the copy in TCRdb shows in-frame clones only, minus some. Of more than 450,000 clones listed, more than 65% were seen once; the top ten hold 13%. There were only Caucasian adults among the donors, and all lived in Nashville, Tennessee. As for this clone: Its specificity is unknown.

Germline V lookup: CDR1 SGHRS, CDR2 YFSETQ. CDR3 length: 17 residues. Trimming removed 0 bases from V and 5 bases from J; junction bases left unmatched: 12. The sample taken for sequencing was PBMCs. The receptor comes from a middle-aged woman in good health. Some clones in this sample may be carry-over from other donors' samples. The V call is TRBV5-1, the J call TRBJ2-5; the match to TRBD2 covers 8 bases. CDR3 nucleotide sequence: TGCGCCAGCAGCTTGGCCTGGAGCGGGGGCAGAGAGGAGACCCAGTACTTC. Encoded protein: CASSLAWSGGREETQYF.